The 9 T cell receptor beta chains reported below all come from one sample, sequenced in a study of regulatory T cells in long-lasting Graves disease. Noted time point: persistent/refractory GD, antithyroid drugs over 5 years with positive TRAb. The TCR library was made from RNA extracted from PBMCs. Relying on iRepertoire HTBI primers and Arm-PCR of CDR3 regions, the team built TCR beta libraries. Each CDR3 protein gets one entry after TCRdb re-called the multiplex PCR reads with MiXCR. The data show more than 650,000 distinct CDR3 sequences, 25% to 35% seen once. The specimen was peripheral blood mononuclear cells (PBMCs), collected when the disease was refractory, from a patient treated with antithyroid drugs. Receptors were obtained from a female donor with Graves disease.

This clonotype has only a few counts. The chain employs TRBV7-2 and TRBJ1-5; TRBD1 aligns across 8 bases. The CDR3 is 15 amino acids. Trimming at V came to 1 base and at J to 7 bases, leaving 6 bases not matched to a gene. From germline, CDR1 is SGHTA and CDR2 FQGNSA. CDR3 nucleotides: TGTGCCAGCAGCTTAGGGGTACAGGGGGGCCAGCCCCAGCATTTT. This gives the protein CASSLGVQGGQPQHF.

This clonotype occurred a few times. The genes are TRBV6-1 and TRBJ2-3; D may be TRBD1 or TRBD2 (5 bases each). Trimming took 3 bases from V and 0 from J, leaving 10 bases between them. The CDR3 sequence is 15 residues long. Per germline, CDR1 MNHNS and CDR2 SASEGT. The CDR3 is CASSDRGVSTDTQYF. CDR3 sequence (DNA): TGTGCCAGCAGTGACCGAGGGGTTAGCACAGATACGCAGTATTTT.

The chain links TRBV6-2 or TRBV6-3 to TRBJ1-2, with 9 positions matching TRBD1. The V segment lost 6 bases and the J segment 4 bases; nucleotides outside the gene matches: 12. The CDR3 runs 16 residues. Per the germline V gene, CDR1 is MNHEY and CDR2 is SVGEGT. The CDR3 is CASRELRDRVGYGYTF. The CDR3 DNA follows: TGTGCCAGCAGGGAACTCCGGGACAGGGTCGGCTATGGCTACACCTTC.

In the case of this clonotype: It is likely a read error, because the conserved phenylalanine at the end of the CDR3 is missing. This sequence joins TRBV6-2 or TRBV6-3 and TRBJ1-5; D remains unclear. V lost 5 bases to trimming and J lost 6 bases, with 14 bases between them. Germline V lookup: CDR1 MNHEY, CDR2 SVGEGT. The CDR3 contains 14 residues. CDR3 DNA: TGTGCCAGCAGTGAAACGTTGACTTCTCAGCCCCAGCATTCT. It encodes CASSETLTSQPQHS.

This clonotype was counted a few times. The chain has TRBV7-2 and TRBJ1-2; maybe TRBD1 (5 bases). The V gene's germline CDR1 is SGHTA and CDR2 FQGNSA. Between the trimmed V and J ends, which lost 7 bases and 6 bases, there was a span of 12 bases. This CDR3 comprises 12 residues. The CDR3 DNA is TGTGCCAGCACTGAAGTCAGGGATGGCTACACCTTC. The encoded protein is CASTEVRDGYTF.

The chain is built from TRBV3-1 and TRBJ2-7; D uncertain. CDR1 is LGHDT and CDR2 is YNNKEL in the germline V gene (reference sequence). The CDR3 runs 14 residues. V gave up 2 bases and J gave up 3 bases, with 11 bases separating them. CDR3 sequence: CASSQRVMVYEQYF. DNA of the CDR3: TGTGCCAGCAGCCAACGGGTTATGGTCTACGAGCAGTACTTC.

Ten or more counts support this clonotype. The rearrangement uses TRBV11-2 and TRBJ1-2; D gene uncertain. Germline V lookup: CDR1 SGHAT, CDR2 FQNNGV. Deletions cut 1 base from V and 5 bases from J, with 2 bases between. The CDR3 is made up of 11 amino acids. CDR3 sequence reads: CASSLVYGYTF. The CDR3 bases are TGTGCCAGCAGCTTAGTGTATGGCTACACCTTC.

V and J are TRBV20-1 and TRBJ1-1; 8 bases map to TRBD1. After removal of 5 bases from V and 4 bases from J, the junction contained 6 bases not matched to a gene. The CDR3 loop spans 13 amino acids. Germline V gene sequence: CDR1 DFQATT, CDR2 SNEGSKA (reference sequence). Written as DNA, the CDR3 is TGCAGTGCTGGCCAGGGGGCTAGCACTGAAGCTTTCTTT. Encoded protein: CSAGQGASTEAFF.

This clonotype was seen repeatedly, ten times or more. V and J are TRBV12-3 or TRBV12-4 and TRBJ1-2, with 9 bases lining up with TRBD1. This CDR3 has 14 amino acids. V lost 5 bases and J lost 3; bases outside the gene matches: 4. In DNA, the CDR3 is TGTGCCAGCAGTCGGACAGGGGCGGACTATGGCTACACCTTC. It translates to CASSRTGADYGYTF.